The rows below give T cell receptor beta chains drawn from one sample of a study of T cell repertoires in cytomegalovirus infection. MiXCR, applied by TCRdb to the reads, yields one record per CDR3 protein. The sample carries hundreds of thousands of distinct CDR3 sequences, 9.5% recorded once. The sample comprised PBMCs. The origin of the receptors is a human donor in good health (CMV status not recorded). Some clones in this sample may be carry-over from other donors' samples. CDR3s include the opening cysteine and the closing phenylalanine or tryptophan. The D gene is left open where the match is weak. Clone sizes are given selectively: once, few, many, or a class where the clone is expanded.

clone size: .
D gene: .
J gene: TRBJ2-1
V gene: TRBV28
CDR3 DNA: TGTGCCAGCAGTTCAGGAGAGATAATTGGGAATGAGCAGTTCTTC
CDR3 protein: CASSSGEIIGNEQFF

clone size: .
D gene: .
J gene: TRBJ2-1
V gene: TRBV7-9
CDR3 DNA: TGTGCCAGCAGCTTCGAGAATGAGCAGTTCTTC
CDR3 protein: CASSFENEQFF

clone size: few
D gene: .
J gene: TRBJ1-5
V gene: TRBV12-3/TRBV12-4
CDR3 DNA: TGTGCCAGCAGTCCAAGTTTCAATCAGCCCCAGCATTTT
CDR3 protein: CASSPSFNQPQHF

clone size: many
D gene: .
J gene: TRBJ2-3
V gene: TRBV7-2
CDR3 DNA: TGTGCCAGCAGCTTTACCGTTCGGGATACGCAGTATTTT
CDR3 protein: CASSFTVRDTQYF

clone size: .
D gene: TRBD2
J gene: TRBJ2-3
V gene: TRBV20-1
CDR3 DNA: TGCAGTGCGAATCAGCCGGGACTAGGGAGGTATTTT
CDR3 protein: CSANQPGLGRYF

clone size: .
D gene: TRBD1
J gene: TRBJ2-7
V gene: TRBV11-3
CDR3 DNA: TGTGCCAGCAGCCCTGGAACGGGACAGGACTACGAGCAGTACTTC
CDR3 protein: CASSPGTGQDYEQYF

clone size: .
D gene: .
J gene: TRBJ2-2
V gene: TRBV6-2/TRBV6-3
CDR3 DNA: TGTGCCAGCAGTTACCAGCAAAGAACAACCGGGGAGCTGTTTTTT
CDR3 protein: CASSYQQRTTGELFF

clone size: .
D gene: .
J gene: TRBJ1-1
V gene: TRBV4-1
CDR3 DNA: TGCGCCAGCAGCCGCCCCGGGATGAACACTGAAGCTTTCTTT
CDR3 protein: CASSRPGMNTEAFF

clone size: many
D gene: .
J gene: TRBJ1-4
V gene: TRBV19
CDR3 DNA: TGTGCCAGTAGTATTTCGATTGCAACTAATGAAAAACTGTTTTTT
CDR3 protein: CASSISIATNEKLFF

clone size: many
D gene: TRBD1
J gene: TRBJ2-1
V gene: TRBV6-5
CDR3 DNA: TGTGCCAGCGGCTCCGGGACAGTAATCAGGAATGAGCAGTTCTTC
CDR3 protein: CASGSGTVIRNEQFF

clone size: many
D gene: .
J gene: TRBJ2-7
V gene: TRBV7-2
CDR3 DNA: TGTGCCAGCAGCCCACGACAGGACCTTGCCTACGAGCAGTACTTC
CDR3 protein: CASSPRQDLAYEQYF

clone size: .
D gene: TRBD2
J gene: TRBJ2-2
V gene: TRBV11-2
CDR3 DNA: TGTGCCAGCAGCTTAGACGGGGGGATCACCGGGGAGCTGTTTTTT
CDR3 protein: CASSLDGGITGELFF

clone size: many
D gene: .
J gene: TRBJ2-1
V gene: TRBV28
CDR3 DNA: TGTGCCAGCAGATCCAATGAGCAGTTCTTC
CDR3 protein: CASRSNEQFF

clone size: few
D gene: .
J gene: TRBJ1-5
V gene: TRBV20-1
CDR3 DNA: TGCAGTGCTAGAGAACCGAGACAGGGCAATCAGCCCCAGCATTTT
CDR3 protein: CSAREPRQGNQPQHF

clone size: many
D gene: TRBD1
J gene: TRBJ1-3
V gene: TRBV7-6
CDR3 DNA: TGTGCCAGCAGCTTGGTGGGACGTCAAGGGGGCCCTGGAAACACCATATATTTT
CDR3 protein: CASSLVGRQGGPGNTIYF

clone size: many
D gene: .
J gene: TRBJ2-1
V gene: TRBV29-1
CDR3 DNA: TGCAGCGTTGAAATAGGGCTATCAAGGGCCAATGAGCAGTTCTTC
CDR3 protein: CSVEIGLSRANEQFF

clone size: .
D gene: TRBD1
J gene: TRBJ2-2
V gene: TRBV7-9
CDR3 DNA: TGTGCCAGCAGCTTGAGACAGGGCCGGGACACCGGGGAGCTGTTTTTT
CDR3 protein: CASSLRQGRDTGELFF